A single count supports the clone carrying this T cell receptor (beta chain). Its antigen is currently unknown. This record belongs to a study of post-analysis software for immune sequencing data. Study as a whole: Included among the disease courses, which were recorded for the cohort, were relapsing-remitting, secondary progressive and progressive-relapsing multiple sclerosis. Study results and caveats: A significant reduction in normalized Chao1 diversity was observed in multiple sclerosis patients versus controls. When the samples were clustered directly with F measure, those that had been prepared in the same batch showed strong co-clustering. TRBV5-6, TRBV5-1 and TRBV20-1 were among 4 or 5 TRBV segments more frequent in patients than controls.

The CDR3 length is 14 residues. The germline CDR1 and CDR2 sequences are SEHNR and FQNEAQ (reference sequence). V dropped 6 bases and J dropped 1 base, with 12 bases sitting between them. Unique molecular identifiers were carried by the TCR beta cDNA libraries. TCRdb reprocessed the PCR reads with MiXCR, giving one entry per CDR3 protein. The data contain hundreds of thousands of distinct CDR3 sequences, around 50% of them singletons. The specimen sequenced was blood. The receptor was derived from a girl between 10 and 17 years old with multiple sclerosis. V and J are TRBV7-9 and TRBJ2-5; no reliable D call. CDR3 in DNA: TGTGCCAGCAGATCAGGAAGGAGCCAAGAGACCCAGTACTTC. Protein product: CASRSGRSQETQYF. The variable domain in full, completed from reference TRBV7-9 and TRBJ2-5, reads DTGVSQNPRHKITKRGQNVTFRCDPISEHNRLYWYRQTLGQGPEFLTYFQNEAQLEKSRLLSDRFSAERPKGSFSTLEIQRTEQGDSAMYLCASRSGRSQETQYFGPGTRLLVL.